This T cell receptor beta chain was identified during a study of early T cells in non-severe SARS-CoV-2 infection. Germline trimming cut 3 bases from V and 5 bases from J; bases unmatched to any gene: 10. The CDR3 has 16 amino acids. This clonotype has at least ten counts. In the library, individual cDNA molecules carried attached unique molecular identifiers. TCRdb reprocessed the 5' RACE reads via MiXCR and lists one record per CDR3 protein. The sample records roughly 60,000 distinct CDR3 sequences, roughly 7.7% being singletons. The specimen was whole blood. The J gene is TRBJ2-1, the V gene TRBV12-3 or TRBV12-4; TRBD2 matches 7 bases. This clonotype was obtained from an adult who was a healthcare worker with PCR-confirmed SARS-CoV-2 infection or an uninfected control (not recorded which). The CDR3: CASSLRLAPPNNEQFF. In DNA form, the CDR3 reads TGTGCCAGCAGTTTGCGACTAGCCCCCCCCAACAATGAGCAGTTCTTC.